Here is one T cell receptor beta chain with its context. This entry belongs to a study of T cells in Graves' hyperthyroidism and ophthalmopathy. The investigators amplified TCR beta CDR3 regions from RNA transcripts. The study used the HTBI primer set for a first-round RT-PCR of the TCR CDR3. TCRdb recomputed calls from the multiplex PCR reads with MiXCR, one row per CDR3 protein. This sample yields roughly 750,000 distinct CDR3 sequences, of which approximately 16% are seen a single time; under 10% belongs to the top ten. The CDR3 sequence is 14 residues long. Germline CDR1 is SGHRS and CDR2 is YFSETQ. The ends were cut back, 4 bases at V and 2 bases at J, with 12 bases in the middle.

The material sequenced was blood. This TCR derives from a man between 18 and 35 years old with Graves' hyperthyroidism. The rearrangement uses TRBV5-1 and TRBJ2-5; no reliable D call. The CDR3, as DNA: TGCGCCAGCAGCCTCTGGGGTCGGCAAGAGACCCAGTACTTC. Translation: CASSLWGRQETQYF.